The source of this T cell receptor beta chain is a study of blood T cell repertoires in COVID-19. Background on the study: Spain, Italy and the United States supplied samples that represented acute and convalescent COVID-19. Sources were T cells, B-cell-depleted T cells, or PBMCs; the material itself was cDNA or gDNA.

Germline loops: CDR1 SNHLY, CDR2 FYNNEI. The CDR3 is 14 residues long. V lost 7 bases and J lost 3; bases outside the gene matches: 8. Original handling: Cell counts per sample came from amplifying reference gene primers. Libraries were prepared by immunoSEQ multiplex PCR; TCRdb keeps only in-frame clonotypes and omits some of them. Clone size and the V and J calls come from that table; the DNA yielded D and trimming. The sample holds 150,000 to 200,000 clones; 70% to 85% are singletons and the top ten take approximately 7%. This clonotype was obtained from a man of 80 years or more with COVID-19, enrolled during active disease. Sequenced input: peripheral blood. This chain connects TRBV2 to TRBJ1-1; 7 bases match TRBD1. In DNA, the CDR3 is TGTGCCAGCACCAGACAGGGTAGGGACACTGAAGCTTTCTTT. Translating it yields CASTRQGRDTEAFF.